Presented here are 20 T cell receptor beta chains from one specimen sequenced in a study of blood T cell repertoires in COVID-19. Libraries were prepared by immunoSEQ multiplex PCR; TCRdb keeps only in-frame clonotypes and omits some of them. The sample has about 80,000 clones, roughly 80% seen once. Sequenced input: peripheral blood. These receptor sequences come from a man at least 80 years old with acute or convalescent COVID-19.

The rearrangement uses TRBV6-5 and TRBJ2-5; 10 nucleotides agree with TRBD1. This CDR3 is 15 amino acids long. V gave up 2 bases and J gave up 5 bases; unmatched junction bases: 5. Germline-derived CDR1 and CDR2 are MNHEY and SVGAGI. Here the CDR3 DNA reads TGTGCCAGCAGTTACACCGGACAGGGGGTCGAGACCCAGTACTTC. Translating it yields CASSYTGQGVETQYF.

This clone was seen just once. The chain employs TRBV5-4 and TRBJ2-5, with 8 bases lining up with TRBD2. J lost 3 bases, V lost 0 bases, and 1 base had no gene match. The CDR3 has 14 amino acids. CDR1 is SGHNT, CDR2 YYREEE, per germline (reference sequence). The CDR3 spells CASSLGAGEETQYF. Written as DNA, the CDR3 is TGTGCCAGCAGCTTGGGAGCGGGGGAAGAGACCCAGTACTTC.

As for this clone: The identical CDR3 is also encoded by other nucleotide sequences in the sample. The V call is TRBV5-4, the J call TRBJ1-3; unclear D gene. The germline gives CDR1 SGHNT, CDR2 YYREEE (reference sequence). CDR3 length: 14 residues. The ends were cut back, 2 bases at V and 0 bases at J, with 6 bases in the middle. The CDR3: CASSLGSSGNTIYF. The CDR3, as DNA: TGTGCCAGCAGCTTAGGGAGCTCTGGAAACACCATATATTTT.

This chain uses TRBV6-5 with TRBJ2-7, with 7 bases lining up with TRBD1. Germline V CDR1 and CDR2: MNHEY, SVGAGI. The V gene end was trimmed by 5 bases and the J gene end by 3 bases; junction bases not matched to a gene: 10. This CDR3 comprises 15 residues. This chain's CDR3 is CASSPSGTAFYEQYF. CDR3 bases: TGTGCCAGCAGTCCATCCGGGACAGCCTTCTACGAGCAGTACTTC.

The sample holds a few counts of this clone. CDR3 in DNA: TGTGCCTGTAGGAGGCTAGCGGGGGGCTCCTACGAGCAGTACTTC. It is translated as CACRRLAGGSYEQYF. The genes are TRBV30 and TRBJ2-7, with 11 nucleotides matching TRBD2. This CDR3 has 15 amino acids. CDR1 GTSNPN and CDR2 SVGIG come from the germline V gene (reference sequence). J was trimmed by 0 bases and V by 6 bases; bases with no gene match: 7.

The genes are TRBV5-1 and TRBJ2-7, with 8 bases aligning to TRBD1. The CDR3 extends over 16 amino acids. The V segment lost 0 bases and the J segment 4 bases; nucleotides outside the gene matches: 9. CDR1 and CDR2 from the germline V gene are SGHRS and YFSETQ. This CDR3 reads CASSLGSRQGAYEQYF. The CDR3 nucleotides are TGCGCCAGCAGCTTGGGCTCGAGGCAGGGGGCTTACGAGCAGTACTTC. The variable domain in full, completed from reference TRBV5-1 and TRBJ2-7, reads KAGVTQTPRYLIKTRGQQVTLSCSPISGHRSVSWYQQTPGQGLQFLFEYFSETQRNKGNFPGRFSGRQFSNSRSEMNVSTLELGDSALYLCASSLGSRQGAYEQYFGPGTRLTVT.

This chain joins TRBV5-1 and TRBJ2-3, with D maybe TRBD2 (6 bases). V lost 2 bases to trimming and J lost 1 base, with 11 bases between them. The germline gives CDR1 SGHRS, CDR2 YFSETQ. This CDR3 spans 15 amino acids. The CDR3 nucleotides read TGCGCCAGCAGCTTCGGGGGTGGGCGCACAGATACGCAGTATTTT. This sequence encodes CASSFGGGRTDTQYF.

In its sample, this clone was seen once. One end of the junction is discordant with germline, which a read error may explain. This chain uses TRBV7-7 with TRBJ2-5, with 9 bases that match TRBD1. The CDR3 is made up of 14 amino acids. The V gene's germline CDR1 is SSHAT and CDR2 FNYEAQ (reference sequence). Written as DNA, the CDR3 is TGTGCTAGCAGCTCCGGGACAGGGAGCGAGACCCAGTACTTC. It is translated as CASSSGTGSETQYF.

This chain connects TRBV19 to TRBJ1-5, with D possibly TRBD1 on 5 matching bases. Germline values: CDR1 LNHDA, CDR2 SQIVND (reference sequence). The V and J ends lost 8 bases and 3 bases respectively, with 11 bases between them. The CDR3 is 13 residues long. CDR3 region: CASHPGLNQPQHF. The CDR3 nucleotides are TGTGCCAGTCATCCGGGACTCAATCAGCCCCAGCATTTT.

This chain joins TRBV6-5 and TRBJ2-7, with 8 bases fitting TRBD2. Germline CDR1 and CDR2: MNHEY and SVGAGI. V was pared by 0 bases and J by 6 bases, with 10 bases of the junction left unmatched. The CDR3 is 16 amino acids. The CDR3 DNA follows: TGTGCCAGCAGTTACTCTGGGAGCGGGGGACCTTCCGAGCAGTACTTC. Its translation: CASSYSGSGGPSEQYF.

The V call is TRBV23-1, the J call TRBJ2-7; D is unresolved. TRBV23-1 is treated as an ORF (open reading frame) with a function not yet certain. The CDR3 totals 11 residues. V lost 0 bases and J lost 9, with 6 bases in between. The CDR3 region is CASSQSTWQYF. CDR3 nucleotides: TGCGCCAGCAGTCAATCGACATGGCAGTACTTC.

The V gene is TRBV6-6, the J gene TRBJ1-4; no definite D call. CDR3 length equals 14 residues. Germline CDR1 is MNHNY and CDR2 is SVGAGI (reference sequence). The V gene lost 5 bases and the J gene lost 8 bases, with 15 bases spanning the gap. The chain's CDR3 is CASSLEKRVEKLFF. The CDR3 coding sequence is TGTGCCAGCAGTCTGGAAAAACGGGTCGAAAAACTGTTTTTT.

The gene calls are TRBV10-1 and TRBJ2-2, with a tentative D call TRBD2 (5 bases). Germline V gene lookup returns CDR1 WNHNN and CDR2 SYGVQD (reference sequence). The CDR3 sequence is 17 residues long. V dropped 2 bases and J dropped 0 bases, with 13 bases sitting between them. The CDR3 coding sequence is TGCGCCAGCAGTGAGAGTACTAGATGGGCGAACACCGGGGAGCTGTTTTTT. Its protein is CASSESTRWANTGELFF.

This rearrangement joins TRBV27 to TRBJ2-5; 10 positions match TRBD1. This CDR3 is built from 16 residues. Trimming at V came to 0 bases and at J to 6 bases, leaving 7 bases not matched to a gene. Germline CDR1 reads MNHEY; CDR2 reads SMNVEV (reference sequence). CDR3 residues: CASSLSRQGARKTQYF. CDR3 nucleotide sequence: TGTGCCAGCAGTTTATCGAGACAGGGGGCGAGAAAGACCCAGTACTTC.

This chain connects TRBV25-1 to TRBJ1-2, with D hard to call. Between the trimmed V and J ends, which lost 1 base and 4 bases, there was a span of 7 bases. CDR1 and CDR2 (germline): MGHDK, SYGVNS. CDR3 length equals 13 residues. DNA for the CDR3: TGTGCCAGCAGTGAATTTTCGCGCTATGGCTACACCTTC. As protein: CASSEFSRYGYTF.

This chain links TRBV7-8 with TRBJ1-6; weak D call: TRBD1 (5 bases). V lost 4 bases and J 3 bases, leaving 19 bases between the germline ends. Germline V gives CDR1 SGHVS, CDR2 FQNEAQ. CDR3 length: 18 residues. The CDR3 sequence: CASSSKYTGLSYNSPLHF. CDR3 bases: TGTGCCAGCAGCTCGAAATACACGGGACTCAGCTATAATTCACCCCTCCACTTT.

The V call is TRBV5-6, the J call TRBJ2-2; D is possibly TRBD1 (6 bases). Trimming took 0 bases from V and 5 from J, leaving 14 bases between them. Germline V gene lookup returns CDR1 SGHDT and CDR2 YYEEEE. There are 16 residues in the CDR3. This chain's CDR3 is CASSLDDRIGTGELFF. DNA of the CDR3: TGTGCCAGCAGCTTGGACGACAGGATAGGGACCGGGGAGCTGTTTTTT.

The chain is built from TRBV7-2 and TRBJ2-4, with D possibly matching TRBD1 (6 bases). The CDR3 runs 15 residues. The germline gives CDR1 SGHTA, CDR2 FQGNSA. Trimming pared 1 base from V and 8 bases from J, leaving 15 bases between. The CDR3 DNA reads as TGTGCCAGCAGCTTAGTGGACGCTCCAGGGGACATTCAGTACTTC. Translated: CASSLVDAPGDIQYF.

This clone has a handful of counts. The chain couples TRBV15 to TRBJ1-3; TRBD1 might be the D (5 bases). Between the trimmed V and J ends, which lost 0 bases and 2 bases, there was a span of 11 bases. In germline, CDR1 is LNHNV, CDR2 YYDKDF (reference sequence). This CDR3 spans 16 amino acids. CDR3 nucleotides: TGTGCCACCAGCAGAGATTCGTCAGGGACTGGAAACACCATATATTTT. Translated: CATSRDSSGTGNTIYF.

V usage is TRBV15 and J usage is TRBJ1-2; 9 bases match TRBD1. The CDR3 sequence is 15 residues long. The junction had 5 bases not matched to a gene; V was cut back by 2 bases and J by 4 bases. The germline V gene has CDR1 LNHNV and CDR2 YYDKDF (reference sequence). The CDR3 here is CATSRPDRGAYGYTF. Written as DNA, the CDR3 is TGTGCCACCAGCAGACCCGACAGGGGGGCCTATGGCTACACCTTC.